Below, 23 T cell receptor beta chains from the same sample are listed, as sequenced in a study of human T cells and chemical hapten exposure. Total RNA was isolated from unfractionated whole blood. From the 5' RACE reads, TCRdb called clonotypes with MiXCR, one entry per CDR3 protein. There are over 70,000 distinct CDR3 sequences in the sample; about a sixth occur only once, and over 6.5% lies in the top ten. All receptors derive from a female donor in good health.

This clonotype was detected only a few times. The chain is built from TRBV7-9 and TRBJ1-5, with 10 bases lining up with TRBD1. CDR1 is SEHNR, CDR2 FQNEAQ, per germline (reference sequence). This CDR3 comprises 16 residues. J was trimmed by 4 bases and V by 4 bases; bases with no gene match: 7. CDR3 bases: TGTGCCAGCAGCTCCGGACAGGGGGACAGTAATCAGCCCCAGCATTTT. It specifies CASSSGQGDSNQPQHF.

Only a few counts were recorded for this clonotype. This chain uses TRBV7-9 with TRBJ1-5; possible D gene TRBD1, 6 bases. The CDR3 is made up of 18 amino acids. V lost 3 bases, J lost 4 bases, and 22 bases lay in between. CDR1 and CDR2 (germline): SEHNR, FQNEAQ (reference sequence). The CDR3: CASSFTREQGRGNQPQHF. DNA for the CDR3: TGTGCCAGCAGCTTTACTAGGGAACAGGGACGGGGGAATCAGCCCCAGCATTTT.

V gene TRBV6-2 or TRBV6-3 combines with J gene TRBJ2-7; D unresolved. The CDR3 is 16 residues long. Germline V CDR1 and CDR2: MNHEY, SVGEGT. Between the trimmed V and J ends, which lost 8 bases and 1 base, there was a span of 21 bases. In DNA form, the CDR3 reads TGTGCCAGCTACCCCCGAGGCAACTTGCCATCCTACGAGCAGTACTTC. This sequence encodes CASYPRGNLPSYEQYF.

A few counts support this clonotype. This chain joins TRBV13 and TRBJ2-7; D possibly corresponds to TRBD2 (5 bases). Germline CDR1 reads PRHDT; CDR2 reads FYEKMQ (reference sequence). Trimming removed 4 bases at V and 2 bases at J, with 18 bases between. CDR3 length: 16 amino acids. This CDR3 reads CASSSFSGKTPYEQYF. CDR3 bases: TGTGCCAGCAGCTCCTTCTCGGGGAAAACCCCCTACGAGCAGTACTTC.

This clonotype was picked up one time. The chain employs TRBV7-9 and TRBJ1-4, with D possibly being TRBD1 (6 bases). V was cut by 5 bases and J by 7 bases, with 17 bases left in between. The length of the CDR3 is 15 residues. Germline-derived CDR1 and CDR2 are SEHNR and FQNEAQ (reference sequence). The chain's CDR3 is CASSLQGGVGEKLFF. As DNA, the CDR3 is TGTGCCAGCAGCCTACAGGGAGGTGTTGGTGAAAAACTGTTTTTT. The variable domain in full, completed from reference TRBV7-9 and TRBJ1-4, reads DTGVSQNPRHKITKRGQNVTFRCDPISEHNRLYWYRQTLGQGPEFLTYFQNEAQLEKSRLLSDRFSAERPKGSFSTLEIQRTEQGDSAMYLCASSLQGGVGEKLFFGSGTQLSVL.

This clonotype was seen a few times. This chain joins TRBV6-6 and TRBJ2-4; D gene uncertain. The CDR3 sequence is 13 residues long. Between the trimmed V and J ends, which lost 2 bases and 9 bases, there was a span of 11 bases. Germline loops: CDR1 MNHNY, CDR2 SVGAGI (reference sequence). CDR3 sequence reads: CASSYGQQGIQYF. For the CDR3, the DNA is TGTGCCAGCAGTTACGGCCAGCAAGGCATTCAGTACTTC.

This clonotype was found a few times. The chain couples TRBV6-1 to TRBJ1-6; D is possibly TRBD1 (6 bases). The germline V gene has CDR1 MNHNS and CDR2 SASEGT. The CDR3 covers 15 residues. The V and J ends lost 8 bases and 4 bases respectively, with 15 bases between them. This CDR3 reads CASYRFGQYNSPLHF. CDR3 nucleotides: TGTGCCAGCTACAGGTTCGGACAGTATAATTCACCCCTCCACTTT.

At least ten counts were recorded for this clonotype. The rearrangement links TRBV7-2 to TRBJ1-1, with TRBD1 as a possible D gene (5 bases). The CDR3 covers 13 residues. Looked up from germline, CDR1 is SGHTA and CDR2 is FQGNSA. Trimming removed 6 bases at V and 1 base at J, with 9 bases between. DNA for the CDR3: TGTGCCAGCAGGAGGGGACCGAACACTGAAGCTTTCTTT. Its protein is CASRRGPNTEAFF. The full variable domain, completed using reference TRBV7-2 and TRBJ1-1, is GAGVSQSPSNKVTEKGKDVELRCDPISGHTALYWYRQSLGQGLEFLIYFQGNSAPDKSGLPSDRFSAERTGGSVSTLTIQRTQQEDSAVYLCASRRGPNTEAFFGQGTRLTVV.

This chain uses TRBV18 with TRBJ1-1; D uncertain. V was clipped by 6 bases and J by 5 bases, with 10 bases between them. Germline CDR1 reads KGHSH; CDR2 reads LQKENI. The CDR3 is 12 amino acids. The CDR3 DNA sequence: TGTGCCAGCTCTACCGTAGGGACTGAAGCTTTCTTT. Translated, it gives CASSTVGTEAFF.

This clonotype was seen more than once but under ten times. The chain links TRBV10-3 to TRBJ2-3; 11 bases line up with TRBD2. V lost 8 bases and J lost 5; bases outside the gene matches: 9. Germline V gene data show CDR1 as ENHRY and CDR2 as SYGVKD. This CDR3 spans 15 amino acids. The CDR3 spells CAIASGGPSGDTQYF. The CDR3 DNA is TGTGCCATCGCTAGCGGGGGGCCCTCCGGAGATACGCAGTATTTT.

The chain uses TRBV6-6 and TRBJ1-4; the D gene is possibly TRBD1 (5 bases). This CDR3 has 20 amino acids. Germline V lookup: CDR1 MNHNY, CDR2 SVGAGI (reference sequence). Trimming left V 11 bases short and J 1 base short, with 32 bases between. The CDR3 sequence: CASCPFSGTEDPRTNEKLFF. CDR3 nucleotide sequence: TGTGCCTCCTGCCCCTTTTCCGGGACTGAGGATCCTCGAACTAATGAAAAACTGTTTTTT.

This clonotype showed up just a few times. The chain couples TRBV29-1 to TRBJ1-1; a weak D match, TRBD1 (5 bases). The V gene lost 5 bases and the J gene lost 7 bases, with 14 bases spanning the gap. This CDR3 region has 12 residues. Per the germline V gene, CDR1 is SQVTM and CDR2 is ANQGSEA. The DNA of the CDR3 is TGCAGCGTTCCTTCCACTGGGGGTGAAGCTTTCTTT. Translated, it gives CSVPSTGGEAFF.

Many counts were recorded for this clonotype. The V call is TRBV29-1, the J call TRBJ1-3; D is perhaps TRBD1 (6 bases). The germline gives CDR1 SQVTM, CDR2 ANQGSEA. Trimming pared 6 bases from V and 2 bases from J, leaving 14 bases between. The CDR3 length is 14 residues. The CDR3 DNA reads TGCAGCGTCGTTTATAACAGGGCTGGAAACACCATATATTTT. Protein: CSVVYNRAGNTIYF.

The chain links TRBV15 to TRBJ2-5; D not resolved. V was clipped by 4 bases and J by 0 bases, with 6 bases between them. Germline values: CDR1 LNHNV, CDR2 YYDKDF (reference sequence). The CDR3 spans 13 residues. The CDR3 protein is CATSILYQETQYF. The CDR3 region has the DNA TGTGCCACCAGCATTCTGTACCAAGAGACCCAGTACTTC.

The chain is built from TRBV7-2 and TRBJ1-2, with TRBD1 matching over 9 bases. The CDR3 contains 15 residues. V lost 2 bases, J lost 6 bases, and 7 bases stayed unmatched. Germline V gene data show CDR1 as SGHTA and CDR2 as FQGNSA. Here the CDR3 reads CASSLRGGQGNGYTF. The DNA for the CDR3 is TGTGCCAGCAGCTTAAGGGGGGGACAGGGAAATGGCTACACCTTC.

In its sample, this clonotype was seen a few times. This rearrangement joins TRBV28 to TRBJ2-7, with 7 bases that match TRBD1. There are 15 residues in the CDR3. V was pared by 5 bases and J by 2 bases, with 9 bases of the junction left unmatched. Looked up from germline, CDR1 is MDHEN and CDR2 is SYDVKM. Here the CDR3 reads CASSVDREGPYEQYF. The CDR3 DNA follows: TGTGCCAGCAGTGTCGACAGGGAAGGACCCTACGAGCAGTACTTC.

Here the CDR3 reads CASSPPGAESYNEQFF. The CDR3 DNA reads as TGTGCCAGCTCACCACCGGGAGCGGAATCCTACAATGAGCAGTTCTTC. The V gene is TRBV18, the J gene TRBJ2-1; D possibly corresponds to TRBD2 (5 bases). The V gene lost 0 bases and the J gene lost 1 base, with 10 bases spanning the gap. The germline gives CDR1 KGHSH, CDR2 LQKENI. This CDR3 comprises 16 residues.

The chain recombines TRBV20-1 with TRBJ1-4, with D unresolved. The CDR3 is made up of 12 amino acids. V lost 3 bases and J lost 8, with 10 bases in between. Germline V gene sequence: CDR1 DFQATT, CDR2 SNEGSKA (reference sequence). CDR3 sequence (DNA): TGCAGTGCTAGGTCAGCCGGGGAAAAACTGTTTTTT. Translated: CSARSAGEKLFF.

The V and J genes are TRBV4-1 and TRBJ1-6; D perhaps matches TRBD1 (5 bases). Between the trimmed V and J ends, which lost 4 bases and 8 bases, there was a span of 15 bases. This CDR3 is built from 15 residues. CDR1 and CDR2 from the germline V gene are MGHRA and YSYEKL. In DNA form, the CDR3 reads TGCGCCAGCAGCCCCGTGGGGGGTCTGGATTCACCCCTCCACTTT. Its translation is CASSPVGGLDSPLHF.

The CDR3 loop is CASSPSVRQDADTQYF. CDR3 DNA sequence: TGTGCCAGCTCACCTTCGGTGCGACAGGATGCAGATACGCAGTATTTT. The chain uses TRBV18 and TRBJ2-3; the D gene is possibly TRBD1 (6 bases). Germline CDR1 KGHSH, CDR2 LQKENI. This CDR3 contains 16 residues. Trimming stripped 3 bases from V and 4 bases from J, with 17 bases between.

This clonotype turned up a few times. The rearrangement links TRBV5-6 to TRBJ1-1, with TRBD1 as a possible D gene (6 bases). Trimming left V 2 bases short and J 4 bases short, with 12 bases between. The CDR3 covers 14 residues. CDR1 and CDR2 from the germline V gene are SGHDT and YYEEEE. In DNA, the CDR3 is TGTGCCAGCAGCTTAGGGGGTTTTGGCACTGAAGCTTTCTTT. Translation gives CASSLGGFGTEAFF.

This clonotype was counted between two and nine times. The rearrangement links TRBV7-8 to TRBJ2-3; no definite D call. The CDR3 has 16 amino acids. The ends were cut back, 6 bases at V and 0 bases at J, with 16 bases in the middle. Per the germline V gene, CDR1 is SGHVS and CDR2 is FQNEAQ. This chain's CDR3 is CASRLGRLASTDTQYF. CDR3 nucleotides: TGTGCCAGCAGATTGGGTAGGCTGGCTAGCACAGATACGCAGTATTTT.

The chain employs TRBV3-1 and TRBJ2-1, with unresolved D. Germline CDR1 is LGHDT and CDR2 is YNNKEL (reference sequence). V dropped 3 bases and J dropped 3 bases, with 6 bases sitting between them. The CDR3 has 13 residues. The CDR3 here is CASSQDHYNEQFF. The CDR3 coding sequence is TGTGCCAGCAGCCAGGACCACTACAATGAGCAGTTCTTC.